What follows are 13 T cell receptor beta chains derived from one specimen sequenced in a study of blood T cell repertoires in COVID-19. The repertoire was sequenced with immunoSEQ multiplex PCR; TCRdb's copy has only in-frame clones and lacks some. The sample yields around 44,000 clones, around 93% seen once. The material sequenced was peripheral blood. The receptor set was obtained from a human donor in a cohort sampled during active COVID-19.

For this clone: The identical CDR3 is also encoded by other nucleotide sequences in the sample. The CDR3 coding sequence is TGTGCCAGCAGTTGGGGGGCAGGGGGGCGGGAGACCCAGTACTTC. It translates to CASSWGAGGRETQYF. V is TRBV2 and J is TRBJ2-5; tentatively, D is TRBD1 (7 bases). This CDR3 contains 15 residues. In germline, CDR1 is SNHLY, CDR2 FYNNEI. With 5 bases removed from V and 5 bases from J, the gap between germline ends came to 18 bases.

The chain couples TRBV10-3 to TRBJ2-7; D is ambiguous. Trimming took 3 bases from V and 2 from J, leaving 8 bases between them. The CDR3 sequence is 13 residues long. Germline loops: CDR1 ENHRY, CDR2 SYGVKD. CDR3 sequence reads: CAISEIVTYEQYF. The CDR3 DNA reads TGTGCCATCAGTGAAATAGTTACCTACGAGCAGTACTTC.

This clone appeared a single time. The chain uses TRBV7-2 and TRBJ1-6; 12 positions agree with TRBD1. V gave up 4 bases and J gave up 13 bases; unmatched junction bases: 11. Germline loops: CDR1 SGHTA, CDR2 FQGNSA. This CDR3 is 16 amino acids long. The CDR3 DNA is TGTGCCAGCAGCTACTATCCGGGACAGGGGGCTTCTCCCCTCCACTTT. It encodes CASSYYPGQGASPLHF.

This clone was observed a handful of times. The chain links TRBV3-1 (or the pseudogene TRBV3-2) to TRBJ1-2, with TRBD1 as a possible D gene (5 bases). Trimming shortened V by 5 bases and J by 8 bases, and 15 bases separated the two germline ends. The CDR3 extends over 13 amino acids. Germline-derived CDR1 and CDR2 are LGHDT and YNNKEL (reference sequence). Written as DNA, the CDR3 is TGTGCCAGCAGCTTAAGCGGGGCAATGGGCTACACCTTC. Protein: CASSLSGAMGYTF.

The chain recombines TRBV3-1 (or the pseudogene TRBV3-2) with TRBJ1-6; D is undetermined. The germline V gene encodes CDR1 LGHDT and CDR2 YNNKEL (reference sequence). CDR3 length: 14 residues. Trimming shortened V by 1 base and J by 8 bases, and 9 bases separated the two germline ends. The CDR3 DNA reads TGTGCCAGCAGCCAAGGACTTCCCCATTCACCCCTCCACTTT. This gives the protein CASSQGLPHSPLHF.

J is TRBJ2-2 and V is TRBV5-1, with D possibly being TRBD1 (5 bases). Per germline, CDR1 SGHRS and CDR2 YFSETQ. V was clipped by 4 bases and J by 4 bases, with 11 bases between them. The CDR3 covers 14 residues. CDR3 sequence: CASSLGHLTGELFF. The CDR3 nucleotides read TGCGCCAGCAGCCTTGGACACCTCACCGGGGAGCTGTTTTTT.

The chain carries TRBV7-3 and TRBJ2-3; TRBD1 agrees at 8 bases. Looked up from germline, CDR1 is SGHTA and CDR2 is FQGTGA. V dropped 5 bases and J dropped 5; count of bases not matched to a gene: 12. The CDR3 has 16 amino acids. The CDR3 here is CASSVGAGGSGDTQYF. The CDR3 coding sequence is TGTGCCAGCAGCGTAGGCGCAGGGGGCTCGGGAGATACGCAGTATTTT.

The CDR3 nucleotides read TGTGCCAGCAGCCCTCAGGGACAGCCGAACACTGAAGCTTTCTTT. Protein: CASSPQGQPNTEAFF. This chain connects TRBV13 to TRBJ1-1; 7 nucleotides agree with TRBD1. This CDR3 contains 15 residues. V shed 5 bases and J 1 base; nucleotides not matched to a gene: 7. Germline-derived CDR1 and CDR2 are PRHDT and FYEKMQ (reference sequence).

The chain has TRBV24-1 and TRBJ2-7; 8 positions agree with TRBD1. Unmatched junction bases numbered 6, after V lost 3 bases and J lost 0 bases. The CDR3 totals 16 residues. Germline V lookup: CDR1 KGHDR, CDR2 SFDVKD. CDR3 DNA: TGTGCCACCAGTGATACCCGACAGGGGAGCTCCTACGAGCAGTACTTC. Translating gives CATSDTRQGSSYEQYF.

This chain links TRBV5-1 with TRBJ2-3; D possibly corresponds to TRBD2 (5 bases). V was shortened by 0 bases and J by 5 bases, with 10 bases between the two germline ends. There are 14 residues in the CDR3. Germline values: CDR1 SGHRS, CDR2 YFSETQ. The CDR3 bases are TGCGCCAGCAGCTTGGGGAGGACCCAAGATACGCAGTATTTT. It codes for CASSLGRTQDTQYF.

The chain employs TRBV12-5 and TRBJ1-1, with a tentative D call TRBD1 (5 bases). This CDR3 contains 14 residues. The V gene's germline CDR1 is LGHNT and CDR2 FRNRAP. Between the trimmed V and J ends, which lost 3 bases and 5 bases, there was a span of 13 bases. The CDR3 is CASGLQVRGTEAFF. CDR3 DNA sequence: TGTGCTAGTGGTTTACAGGTCAGAGGAACTGAAGCTTTCTTT.

The chain joins TRBV19 to TRBJ2-7; the D gene is possibly TRBD1 (5 bases). This CDR3 spans 14 amino acids. Looked up from germline, CDR1 is LNHDA and CDR2 is SQIVND (reference sequence). V dropped 6 bases and J dropped 3 bases, with 15 bases sitting between them. CDR3 sequence reads: CASSMTALLYEQYF. The CDR3 coding sequence is TGTGCCAGTAGCATGACAGCCTTACTCTACGAGCAGTACTTC.

The chain couples TRBV10-3 to TRBJ2-5; D perhaps matches TRBD1 (6 bases). The CDR3 extends over 13 amino acids. CDR1 is ENHRY, CDR2 SYGVKD, per germline. Deletions cut 3 bases from V and 4 bases from J, with 9 bases between. CDR3 in amino acids: CAISDGQPETQYF. CDR3 sequence (DNA): TGTGCCATCAGTGATGGACAGCCAGAGACCCAGTACTTC.